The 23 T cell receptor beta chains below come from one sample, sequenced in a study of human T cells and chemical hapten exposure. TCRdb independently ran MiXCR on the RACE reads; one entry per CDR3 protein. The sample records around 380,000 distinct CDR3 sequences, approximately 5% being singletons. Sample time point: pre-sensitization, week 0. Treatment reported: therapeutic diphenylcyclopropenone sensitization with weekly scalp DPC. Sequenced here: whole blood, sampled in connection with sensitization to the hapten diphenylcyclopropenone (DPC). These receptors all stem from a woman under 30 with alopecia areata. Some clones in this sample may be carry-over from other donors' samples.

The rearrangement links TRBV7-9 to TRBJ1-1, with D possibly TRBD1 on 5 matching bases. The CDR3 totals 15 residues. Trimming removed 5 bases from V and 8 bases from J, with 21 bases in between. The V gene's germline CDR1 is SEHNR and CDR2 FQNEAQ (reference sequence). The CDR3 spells CASSPPPGDLIEAFF. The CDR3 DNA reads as TGTGCCAGCAGCCCACCACCGGGGGATTTAATAGAAGCTTTCTTT.

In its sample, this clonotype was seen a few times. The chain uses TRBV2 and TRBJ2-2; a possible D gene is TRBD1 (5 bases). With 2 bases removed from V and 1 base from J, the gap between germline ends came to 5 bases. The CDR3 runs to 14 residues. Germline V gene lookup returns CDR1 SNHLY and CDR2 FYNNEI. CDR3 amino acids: CASSERGNTGELFF. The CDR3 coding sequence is TGTGCCAGCAGTGAAAGGGGGAACACCGGGGAGCTGTTTTTT.

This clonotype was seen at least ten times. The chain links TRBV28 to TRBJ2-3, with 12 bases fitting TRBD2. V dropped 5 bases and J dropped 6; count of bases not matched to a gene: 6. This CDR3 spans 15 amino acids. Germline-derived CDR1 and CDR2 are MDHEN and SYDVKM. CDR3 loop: CASSPRTSGDDTQYF. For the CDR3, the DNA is TGTGCCAGCAGTCCGAGGACTAGCGGGGACGATACGCAGTATTTT.

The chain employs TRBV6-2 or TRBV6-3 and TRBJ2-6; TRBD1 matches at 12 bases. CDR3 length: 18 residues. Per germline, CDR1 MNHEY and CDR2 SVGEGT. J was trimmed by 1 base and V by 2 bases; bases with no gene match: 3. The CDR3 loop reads CASSYLGQGASGANVLTF. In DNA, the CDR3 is TGTGCCAGCAGTTACCTGGGACAGGGGGCATCTGGGGCCAACGTCCTGACTTTC.

CDR3 region: CATKIGATTDTQYF. The CDR3 DNA sequence: TGTGCCACCAAAATTGGGGCAACCACAGATACGCAGTATTTT. The gene calls are TRBV27 and TRBJ2-3; possible D gene TRBD1, 5 bases. Germline loops: CDR1 MNHEY, CDR2 SMNVEV (reference sequence). V lost 10 bases to trimming and J lost 2 bases, with 16 bases between them. This CDR3 is built from 14 residues.

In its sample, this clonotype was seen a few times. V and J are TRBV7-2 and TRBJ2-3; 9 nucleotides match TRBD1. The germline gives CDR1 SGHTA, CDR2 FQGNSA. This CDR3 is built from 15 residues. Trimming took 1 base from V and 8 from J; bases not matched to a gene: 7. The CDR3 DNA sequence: TGTGCCAGCAGCTTAGGAAAACCGGGACAGGGTACGCAGTATTTT. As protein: CASSLGKPGQGTQYF.

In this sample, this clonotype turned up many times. The CDR3 bases are TGTGCCAGCAGCTTTAAAGGCCGGTCCCTCATTTATACGCAGTATTTT. This sequence encodes CASSFKGRSLIYTQYF. The rearrangement links TRBV7-4 to TRBJ2-3; D uncertain. This CDR3 is 16 amino acids long. Germline lookup yields CDR1 SGHVT and CDR2 SQSDAQ. Trimming removed 3 bases from V and 7 bases from J, with 20 bases in between.

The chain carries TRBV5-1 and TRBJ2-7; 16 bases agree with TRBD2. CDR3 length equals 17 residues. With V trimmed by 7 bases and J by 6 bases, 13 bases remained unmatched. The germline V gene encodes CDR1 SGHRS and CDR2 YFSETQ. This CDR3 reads CASRPGTSGGALSEQYF. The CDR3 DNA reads TGCGCCAGCCGGCCCGGGACTAGCGGGGGGGCTTTGAGCGAGCAGTACTTC.

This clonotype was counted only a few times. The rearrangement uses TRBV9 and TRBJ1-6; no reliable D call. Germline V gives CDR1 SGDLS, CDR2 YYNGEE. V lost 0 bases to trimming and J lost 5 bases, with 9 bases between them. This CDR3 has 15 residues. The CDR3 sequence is CASSVEGQNNSPLHF. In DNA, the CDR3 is TGTGCCAGCAGCGTAGAAGGGCAGAATAATTCACCCCTCCACTTT. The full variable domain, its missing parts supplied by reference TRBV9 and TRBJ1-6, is DSGVTQTPKHLITATGQRVTLRCSPRSGDLSVYWYQQSLDQGLQFLIQYYNGEERAKGNILERFSAQQFPDLHSELNLSSLELGDSALYFCASSVEGQNNSPLHFGNGTRLTVT.

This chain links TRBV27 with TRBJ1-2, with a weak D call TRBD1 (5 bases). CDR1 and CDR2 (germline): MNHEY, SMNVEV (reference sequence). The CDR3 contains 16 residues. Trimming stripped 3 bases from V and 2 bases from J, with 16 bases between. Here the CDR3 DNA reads TGTGCCAGCAGTTTGGCAGGGCCTCAGGCCAACTATGGCTACACCTTC. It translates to CASSLAGPQANYGYTF.

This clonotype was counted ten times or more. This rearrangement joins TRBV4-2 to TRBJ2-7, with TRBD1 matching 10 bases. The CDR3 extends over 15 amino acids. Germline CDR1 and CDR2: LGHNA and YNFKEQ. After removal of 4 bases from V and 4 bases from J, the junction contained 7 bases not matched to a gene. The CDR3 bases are TGTGCCAGCAGCCCGACGACAGGGGGCGAGTACGAGCAGTACTTC. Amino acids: CASSPTTGGEYEQYF.

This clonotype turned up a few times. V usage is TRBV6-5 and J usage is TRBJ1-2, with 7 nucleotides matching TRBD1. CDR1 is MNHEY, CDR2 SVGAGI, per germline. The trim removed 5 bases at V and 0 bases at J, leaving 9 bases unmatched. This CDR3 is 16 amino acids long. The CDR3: CASSPTDRAPNYGYTF. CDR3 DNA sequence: TGTGCCAGCAGTCCTACAGACAGGGCCCCTAACTATGGCTACACCTTC.

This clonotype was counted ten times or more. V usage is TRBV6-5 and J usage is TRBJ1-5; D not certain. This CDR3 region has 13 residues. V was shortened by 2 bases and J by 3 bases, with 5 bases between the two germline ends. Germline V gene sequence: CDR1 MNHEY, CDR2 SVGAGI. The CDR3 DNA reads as TGTGCCAGCAGTTACCAGTCCAATCAGCCCCAGCATTTT. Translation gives CASSYQSNQPQHF.

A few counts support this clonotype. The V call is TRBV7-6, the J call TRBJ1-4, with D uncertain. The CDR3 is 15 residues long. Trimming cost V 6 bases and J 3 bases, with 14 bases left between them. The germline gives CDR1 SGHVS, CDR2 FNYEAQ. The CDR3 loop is CASSAPEIANEKLFF. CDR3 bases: TGTGCCAGCAGTGCCCCGGAGATAGCTAATGAAAAACTGTTTTTT.

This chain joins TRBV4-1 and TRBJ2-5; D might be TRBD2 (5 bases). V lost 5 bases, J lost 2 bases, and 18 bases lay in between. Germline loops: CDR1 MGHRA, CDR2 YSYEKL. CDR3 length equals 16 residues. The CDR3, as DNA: TGCGCCAGCAGCTTACGGAGGATCCGGCGACAAGAGACCCAGTACTTC. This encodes CASSLRRIRRQETQYF.

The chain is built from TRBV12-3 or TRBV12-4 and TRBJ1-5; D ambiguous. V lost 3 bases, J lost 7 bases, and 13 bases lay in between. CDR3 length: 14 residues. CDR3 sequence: CASSFSGVGQPQHF. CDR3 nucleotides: TGTGCCAGCAGTTTTTCTGGGGTAGGCCAGCCCCAGCATTTT.

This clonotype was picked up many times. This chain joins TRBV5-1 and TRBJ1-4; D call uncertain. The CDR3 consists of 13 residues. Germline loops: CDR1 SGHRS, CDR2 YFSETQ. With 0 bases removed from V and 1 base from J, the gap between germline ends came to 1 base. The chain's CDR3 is CASSLETNEKLFF. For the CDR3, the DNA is TGCGCCAGCAGCTTGGAAACTAATGAAAAACTGTTTTTT.

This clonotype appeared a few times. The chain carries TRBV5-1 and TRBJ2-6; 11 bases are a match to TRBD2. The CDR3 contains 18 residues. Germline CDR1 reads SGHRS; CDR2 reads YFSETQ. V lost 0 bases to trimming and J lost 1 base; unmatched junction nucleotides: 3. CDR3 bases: TGCGCCAGCAGCTTGGAGACTAGCGGGATATCTGGGGCCAACGTCCTGACTTTC. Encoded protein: CASSLETSGISGANVLTF.

In DNA, the CDR3 is TGTGCCACGCGAACTAGCGGGGGGGACAATGAGCAGTTCTTC. Residues: CATRTSGGDNEQFF. The J gene is TRBJ2-1, the V gene TRBV10-3, with TRBD2 identical over 13 bases. The CDR3 runs to 14 residues. Germline V gene data show CDR1 as ENHRY and CDR2 as SYGVKD. The junction had 5 bases not matched to a gene; V was cut back by 10 bases and J by 5 bases.

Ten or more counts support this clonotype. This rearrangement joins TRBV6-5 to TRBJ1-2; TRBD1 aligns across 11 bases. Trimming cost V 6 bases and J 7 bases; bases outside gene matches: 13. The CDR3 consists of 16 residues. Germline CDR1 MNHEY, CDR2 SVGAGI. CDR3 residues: CASSRVGQGAKVGYTF. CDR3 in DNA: TGTGCCAGCAGCAGAGTAGGACAGGGGGCCAAGGTTGGCTACACCTTC.

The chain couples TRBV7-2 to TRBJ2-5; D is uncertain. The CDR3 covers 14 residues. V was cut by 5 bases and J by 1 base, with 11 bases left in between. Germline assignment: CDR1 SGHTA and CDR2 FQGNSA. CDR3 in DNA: TGTGCCAGCAGCCCGAACGCAGGCCAAGAGACCCAGTACTTC. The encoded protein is CASSPNAGQETQYF.

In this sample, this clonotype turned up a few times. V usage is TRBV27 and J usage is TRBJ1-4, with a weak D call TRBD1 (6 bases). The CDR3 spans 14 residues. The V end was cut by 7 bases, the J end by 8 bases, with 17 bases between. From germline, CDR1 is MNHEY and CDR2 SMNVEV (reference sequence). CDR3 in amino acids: CASTERGGREKLFF. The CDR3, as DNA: TGTGCCAGCACGGAGAGAGGGGGTAGGGAAAAACTGTTTTTT.

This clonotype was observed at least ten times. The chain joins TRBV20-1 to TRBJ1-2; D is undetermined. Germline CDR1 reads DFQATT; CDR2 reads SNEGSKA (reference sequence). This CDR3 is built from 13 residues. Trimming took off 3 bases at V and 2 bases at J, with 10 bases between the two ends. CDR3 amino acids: CSASMETNYGYTF. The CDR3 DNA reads TGCAGTGCTAGTATGGAAACCAACTATGGCTACACCTTC.